This T cell receptor (beta chain) was documented in a study of cytomegalovirus exposure and HLA in healthy donors. Broader study findings: Presence/absence analyses treated sequencing depth as roughly uniform across donors.

Despite likely unrecorded immune exposures, the donors were nominally healthy at the time of sampling. This clone was observed a few times. The antigen is not known. PCR primers comprised 60 Vbeta and 13 Jbeta primers. Sequencing was performed with immunoSEQ multiplex PCR; in TCRdb, only in-frame clones are kept and a portion is missing. The sample yields around 130,000 clones, around 81% seen once. In germline, CDR1 is SGHVS, CDR2 FNYEAQ. This CDR3 has 15 residues. Between the trimmed V and J ends, which lost 4 bases and 5 bases, there was a span of 18 bases. The V gene is TRBV7-6, the J gene TRBJ2-7; the D is unclear. The sequence derives from a woman aged 45-59 years in good health and CMV-seronegative. Specimen: PBMCs. The CDR3 coding sequence is TGTGCCAGCAGCTCCGGTCGGCCCCGAGGCGACGAGCAGTACTTC. This translates into CASSSGRPRGDEQYF.